This is a list of T cell receptor beta chains from one sample in a study of early T cells in non-severe SARS-CoV-2 infection. TCRdb independently ran MiXCR on the 5' RACE reads; one entry per CDR3 protein. The table records fewer than 25,000 distinct CDR3 sequences, approximately 5.4% of them present only once. The sequences come from whole blood, collected at baseline. The origin of the receptors is an adult who was a healthcare worker with PCR-confirmed SARS-CoV-2 infection or an uninfected control (not recorded which). Each CDR3 is given with its conserved first and last residue. Fields, in order: CDR3 protein, CDR3 DNA, V gene, clone size, D gene, J gene. D genes are given only for firm matches. A row's size may be missing; if present it is once, few, many or a size class.

CDR3aa: CASSLEGGRGYTF; CDR3nt: TGTGCCAGCAGCTTAGAAGGGGGAAGAGGCTACACCTTC; v_gene: TRBV7-9; abundance: NA; d_gene: NA; j_gene: TRBJ1-2
CDR3aa: CASSNQGSSYNEQFF; CDR3nt: TGTGCCAGCAGCAACCAGGGGAGCTCCTACAATGAGCAGTTCTTC; v_gene: TRBV7-2; abundance: many; d_gene: NA; j_gene: TRBJ2-1
CDR3aa: CASSGQSGTGTYEQYF; CDR3nt: TGTGCCAGTAGCGGCCAGTCCGGGACAGGGACCTACGAGCAGTACTTC; v_gene: TRBV19; abundance: NA; d_gene: TRBD1; j_gene: TRBJ2-7
CDR3aa: CASKGNDSPLHF; CDR3nt: TGTGCCAGCAAAGGGAACGATTCACCCCTCCACTTT; v_gene: TRBV2; abundance: few; d_gene: NA; j_gene: TRBJ1-6
CDR3aa: CASSASGASYNEQFF; CDR3nt: TGTGCCAGCAGTGCTAGCGGGGCCTCCTACAATGAGCAGTTCTTC; v_gene: TRBV7-9; abundance: many; d_gene: TRBD2; j_gene: TRBJ2-1
CDR3aa: CASNPLAGGPGAYEQYF; CDR3nt: TGTGCCAGCAACCCACTAGCGGGGGGGCCCGGGGCCTACGAGCAGTACTTC; v_gene: TRBV6-6; abundance: many; d_gene: TRBD2; j_gene: TRBJ2-7
CDR3aa: CASSLVGGPTDTQYF; CDR3nt: TGCGCCAGCAGCTTGGTGGGGGGACCCACAGATACGCAGTATTTT; v_gene: TRBV5-1; abundance: NA; d_gene: NA; j_gene: TRBJ2-3
CDR3aa: CASSLTGWIGGELFF; CDR3nt: TGCGCCAGCAGCCTTACAGGGTGGATTGGCGGGGAGCTGTTTTTT; v_gene: TRBV4-1; abundance: many; d_gene: NA; j_gene: TRBJ2-2
CDR3aa: CASVFRLVPYEQYF; CDR3nt: TGTGCCAGCGTCTTCCGACTAGTGCCCTACGAGCAGTACTTC; v_gene: TRBV21-1; abundance: few; d_gene: NA; j_gene: TRBJ2-7
CDR3aa: CASSLVMTDTQYF; CDR3nt: TGCGCCAGCAGCTTGGTTATGACTGATACGCAGTATTTT; v_gene: TRBV5-1; abundance: many; d_gene: NA; j_gene: TRBJ2-3
CDR3aa: CASTAGVNNEQFF; CDR3nt: TGTGCCAGCACTGCTGGGGTAAACAATGAGCAGTTCTTC; v_gene: TRBV19; abundance: few; d_gene: NA; j_gene: TRBJ2-1
CDR3aa: CASSLGQGSDTQYF; CDR3nt: TGTGCCAGCAGCTTGGGACAGGGATCCGATACGCAGTATTTT; v_gene: TRBV11-3; abundance: NA; d_gene: TRBD1; j_gene: TRBJ2-3
CDR3aa: CASSLAGARPNEKLFF; CDR3nt: TGTGCCAGCAGCCTGGCGGGGGCGAGGCCTAATGAAAAACTGTTTTTT; v_gene: TRBV3-1; abundance: few; d_gene: NA; j_gene: TRBJ1-4
CDR3aa: CAISGWRGPYEQYF; CDR3nt: TGTGCCATCAGTGGCTGGCGGGGACCCTACGAGCAGTACTTC; v_gene: TRBV10-3; abundance: many; d_gene: NA; j_gene: TRBJ2-7
CDR3aa: CASSKGYGYTF; CDR3nt: TGTGCCAGCAGTAAGGGATATGGCTACACCTTC; v_gene: TRBV5-8; abundance: many; d_gene: NA; j_gene: TRBJ1-2
CDR3aa: CASSQERVSYGYTF; CDR3nt: TGTGCCAGCAGCCAAGAGAGGGTCTCTTATGGCTACACCTTC; v_gene: TRBV4-2; abundance: few; d_gene: NA; j_gene: TRBJ1-2
CDR3aa: CASSQELAGGLSTDTQYF; CDR3nt: TGTGCCAGCAGCCAAGAGCTAGCGGGGGGCCTTAGCACAGATACGCAGTATTTT; v_gene: TRBV4-2; abundance: few; d_gene: TRBD2; j_gene: TRBJ2-3
CDR3aa: CASRGEATQYF; CDR3nt: TGTGCCAGCAGAGGGGAAGCGACCCAGTACTTC; v_gene: TRBV7-8; abundance: few; d_gene: NA; j_gene: TRBJ2-5
CDR3aa: CASGPGLLQETQYF; CDR3nt: TGTGCTAGTGGTCCCGGACTGTTACAAGAGACCCAGTACTTC; v_gene: TRBV12-5; abundance: NA; d_gene: NA; j_gene: TRBJ2-5
CDR3aa: CASSVVGVRDTGELFF; CDR3nt: TGTGCCAGCAGCGTAGTGGGGGTCCGCGACACCGGGGAGCTGTTTTTT; v_gene: TRBV9; abundance: few; d_gene: NA; j_gene: TRBJ2-2
CDR3aa: CATCDRDTSYEQYF; CDR3nt: TGTGCCACCTGCGACCGGGACACCTCCTACGAGCAGTACTTC; v_gene: TRBV10-3; abundance: many; d_gene: NA; j_gene: TRBJ2-7
CDR3aa: CATSRATPGNTIYF; CDR3nt: TGTGCCACCAGCAGAGCCACTCCTGGAAACACCATATATTTT; v_gene: TRBV15; abundance: many; d_gene: NA; j_gene: TRBJ1-3
CDR3aa: CASSIEKGSEQYF; CDR3nt: TGTGCCAGTAGTATAGAAAAGGGAAGCGAGCAGTACTTC; v_gene: TRBV19; abundance: many; d_gene: NA; j_gene: TRBJ2-7
CDR3aa: CASSLSGQARGYTF; CDR3nt: TGTGCCAGCTCACTATCGGGACAGGCTCGGGGCTACACCTTC; v_gene: TRBV18; abundance: NA; d_gene: TRBD1; j_gene: TRBJ1-2
CDR3aa: CAWSHEGNSPLHF; CDR3nt: TGTGCCTGGAGCCACGAGGGAAATTCACCCCTCCACTTT; v_gene: TRBV30; abundance: many; d_gene: NA; j_gene: TRBJ1-6
CDR3aa: CSARDRRTGEKLFF; CDR3nt: TGCAGTGCTAGAGATAGACGGACTGGTGAAAAACTGTTTTTT; v_gene: TRBV20-1; abundance: medium-sized; d_gene: NA; j_gene: TRBJ1-4
CDR3aa: CASSQGTSGGYQETQYF; CDR3nt: TGCGCCAGCAGCCAAGGGACTAGCGGGGGGTACCAAGAGACCCAGTACTTC; v_gene: TRBV4-3; abundance: NA; d_gene: TRBD2; j_gene: TRBJ2-5
CDR3aa: CASSSRTATYEQYF; CDR3nt: TGTGCCAGCAGCTCCCGGACGGCCACCTACGAGCAGTACTTC; v_gene: TRBV7-8; abundance: many; d_gene: NA; j_gene: TRBJ2-7
CDR3aa: CASSLQGSRATF; CDR3nt: TGTGCCAGTAGTCTCCAAGGGAGCAGGGCCACCTTC; v_gene: TRBV19; abundance: few; d_gene: NA; j_gene: TRBJ1-2
CDR3aa: CSATQGPGNTIYF; CDR3nt: TGCAGTGCCACACAGGGGCCTGGAAACACCATATATTTT; v_gene: TRBV20-1; abundance: many; d_gene: TRBD1; j_gene: TRBJ1-3
CDR3aa: CASSYRLEEKLFF; CDR3nt: TGTGCCAGCAGTTACCGATTGGAAGAAAAACTGTTTTTT; v_gene: TRBV6-5; abundance: NA; d_gene: NA; j_gene: TRBJ1-4
CDR3aa: CASSYPIHRDSTYEQYF; CDR3nt: TGTGCCAGCAGTTACCCAATTCACAGGGATTCGACCTACGAGCAGTACTTC; v_gene: TRBV6-2/TRBV6-3; abundance: many; d_gene: NA; j_gene: TRBJ2-7
CDR3aa: CATSESGLGPDRETQYF; CDR3nt: TGTGCCACCAGTGAATCAGGTCTGGGGCCGGACCGGGAGACCCAGTACTTC; v_gene: TRBV24-1; abundance: many; d_gene: NA; j_gene: TRBJ2-5
CDR3aa: CSARDDYGYTF; CDR3nt: TGCAGTGCTAGAGATGACTATGGCTACACCTTC; v_gene: TRBV20-1; abundance: many; d_gene: NA; j_gene: TRBJ1-2
CDR3aa: CASSFGAGQSYGYTF; CDR3nt: TGTGCCAGCAGCTTTGGCGCGGGCCAGAGCTATGGCTACACCTTC; v_gene: TRBV5-4; abundance: many; d_gene: NA; j_gene: TRBJ1-2
CDR3aa: CASSTREGLNTGELFF; CDR3nt: TGTGCCAGCAGTACCCGAGAGGGTCTTAACACCGGGGAGCTGTTTTTT; v_gene: TRBV9; abundance: medium-sized; d_gene: NA; j_gene: TRBJ2-2
CDR3aa: CASSPHREREYF; CDR3nt: TGTGCCAGCAGCCCTCACAGGGAGAGGGAGTATTTT; v_gene: TRBV11-2; abundance: few; d_gene: NA; j_gene: TRBJ2-3
CDR3aa: CSVRLAGSDTQYF; CDR3nt: TGCAGCGTTCGACTAGCGGGGTCAGATACGCAGTATTTT; v_gene: TRBV29-1; abundance: many; d_gene: TRBD2; j_gene: TRBJ2-3
CDR3aa: CASSDAGKETQYF; CDR3nt: TGCGCCAGCAGTGACGCAGGAAAAGAGACCCAGTACTTC; v_gene: TRBV10-1; abundance: NA; d_gene: NA; j_gene: TRBJ2-5
CDR3aa: CASRDTFF; CDR3nt: TGTGCCAGCAGGGACACTTTCTTT; v_gene: TRBV25-1; abundance: NA; d_gene: NA; j_gene: TRBJ1-1
CDR3aa: CASRTEETQYF; CDR3nt: TGTGCCAGCCGAACAGAAGAGACCCAGTACTTC; v_gene: TRBV2; abundance: many; d_gene: NA; j_gene: TRBJ2-5
CDR3aa: CASSLGPSSTDTQYF; CDR3nt: TGTGCCAGCAGCCTGGGGCCTTCTAGCACAGATACGCAGTATTTT; v_gene: TRBV5-4; abundance: NA; d_gene: NA; j_gene: TRBJ2-3
CDR3aa: CASSEQGAYEQYF; CDR3nt: TGCGCCAGCAGTGAACAGGGGGCCTACGAGCAGTACTTC; v_gene: TRBV10-2; abundance: many; d_gene: TRBD1; j_gene: TRBJ2-7
CDR3aa: CASRIHAAPLHF; CDR3nt: TGTGCCAGCAGGATCCACGCGGCACCCCTCCACTTT; v_gene: TRBV6-2/TRBV6-3; abundance: NA; d_gene: NA; j_gene: TRBJ1-6
CDR3aa: CASRTTYGQYNSPLHF; CDR3nt: TGTGCCAGCAGAACAACCTACGGACAGTATAATTCACCCCTCCACTTT; v_gene: TRBV6-2/TRBV6-3; abundance: many; d_gene: NA; j_gene: TRBJ1-6
CDR3aa: CASSPDPSTEAFF; CDR3nt: TGTGCCAGCTCGCCGGACCCGAGCACTGAAGCTTTCTTT; v_gene: TRBV18; abundance: NA; d_gene: NA; j_gene: TRBJ1-1
CDR3aa: CASSSADTQYF; CDR3nt: TGTGCCAGCAGTTCGGCAGATACGCAGTATTTT; v_gene: TRBV5-6; abundance: few; d_gene: NA; j_gene: TRBJ2-3
CDR3aa: CASSPKILAGGPETQYF; CDR3nt: TGTGCCAGCAGCCCGAAAATACTAGCGGGGGGGCCCGAGACCCAGTACTTC; v_gene: TRBV4-2; abundance: many; d_gene: TRBD2; j_gene: TRBJ2-5
CDR3aa: CSVGDREGNSPLHF; CDR3nt: TGCAGCGTTGGGGACAGGGAAGGCAATTCACCCCTCCACTTT; v_gene: TRBV29-1; abundance: many; d_gene: TRBD1; j_gene: TRBJ1-6
CDR3aa: CASSPGGGLYQPQHF; CDR3nt: TGTGCCAGCAGCCCCGGGGGGGGCCTTTATCAGCCCCAGCATTTT; v_gene: TRBV12-3/TRBV12-4; abundance: medium-sized; d_gene: NA; j_gene: TRBJ1-5
CDR3aa: CASGFTLSDSHRSGSTEAFF; CDR3nt: TGTGCTAGTGGTTTTACCCTTTCCGACAGTCATAGATCGGGGAGCACTGAAGCTTTCTTT; v_gene: TRBV12-5; abundance: medium-sized; d_gene: NA; j_gene: TRBJ1-1